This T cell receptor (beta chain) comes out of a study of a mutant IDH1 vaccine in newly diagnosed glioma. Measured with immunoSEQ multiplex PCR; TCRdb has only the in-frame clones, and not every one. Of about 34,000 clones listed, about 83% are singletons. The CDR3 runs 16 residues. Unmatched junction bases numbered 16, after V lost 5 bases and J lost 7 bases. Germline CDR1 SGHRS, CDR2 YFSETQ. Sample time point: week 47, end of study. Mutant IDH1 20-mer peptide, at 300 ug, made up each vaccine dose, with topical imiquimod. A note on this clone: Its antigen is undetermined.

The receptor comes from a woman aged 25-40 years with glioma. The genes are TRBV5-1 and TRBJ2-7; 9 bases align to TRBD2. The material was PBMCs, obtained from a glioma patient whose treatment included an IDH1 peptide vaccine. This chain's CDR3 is CASRVPLAGSLGEQYF. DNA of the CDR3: TGCGCCAGCAGGGTGCCTCTAGCGGGGTCCCTGGGGGAGCAGTACTTC.